One T cell receptor beta chain is described in this entry. Seattle's enrolled individuals joined amid active infection and were then monitored longitudinally. The junction had 7 bases not matched to a gene; V was cut back by 5 bases and J by 0 bases. The CDR3 is 15 amino acids. The germline gives CDR1 GTSNPN, CDR2 SVGIG (reference sequence). Authors' data handling: Estimates of nucleated cell counts were drawn from the amplification of reference gene primers. Here immunoSEQ multiplex PCR was the method, and the copy in TCRdb shows in-frame clones only, minus some. Clonal size and the V and J genes are those of that table, whereas D and trimming came from the DNA. The data hold approximately 300,000 clones, with 75% to 95% observed a single time. This specimen belongs to a study of blood T cell repertoires in COVID-19. Study context: Acute-phase and convalescent COVID-19 samples originated in the United States, Italy and Spain. Sample material is recorded as cDNA or gDNA derived from T cells, B-cell-depleted T cells, or PBMCs.

This chain connects TRBV30 to TRBJ2-1; 7 nucleotides align to TRBD2. The receptor comes from a woman aged 25 to 39 with COVID-19, enrolled during active disease. Material for sequencing was peripheral blood. CDR3 residues: CAWGGVAGSYNEQFF. DNA of the CDR3: TGTGCCTGGGGTGGCGTAGCGGGCTCCTACAATGAGCAGTTCTTC.